The source of this TCR beta chain is a study of blood T cells in healthy people across ages. Extracted total RNA amounted to at least 5.5 micrograms for each sample. For the second PCR, which ran for about 6 to 12 cycles, a sample-barcoded 5' primer and a J-beta primer mix were used. TCRdb independently ran MiXCR on the 5' RACE reads; one entry per CDR3 protein. There are roughly 800,000 distinct CDR3 sequences in the sample; approximately 53% occur only once, and approximately 40% lies in the top ten. CDR3 length equals 14 residues. V was cut by 5 bases and J by 4 bases, with 17 bases left in between. The germline V gene has CDR1 DFQATT and CDR2 SNEGSKA (reference sequence).

The specimen sequenced was blood. The receptor comes from a man at least 80 years old in good health. This rearrangement joins TRBV20-1 to TRBJ2-5, with D possibly being TRBD1 (5 bases). The CDR3 protein is CSARQSGRGETQYF. CDR3 in DNA: TGCAGTGCTCGACAGTCAGGGCGCGGAGAGACCCAGTACTTC.